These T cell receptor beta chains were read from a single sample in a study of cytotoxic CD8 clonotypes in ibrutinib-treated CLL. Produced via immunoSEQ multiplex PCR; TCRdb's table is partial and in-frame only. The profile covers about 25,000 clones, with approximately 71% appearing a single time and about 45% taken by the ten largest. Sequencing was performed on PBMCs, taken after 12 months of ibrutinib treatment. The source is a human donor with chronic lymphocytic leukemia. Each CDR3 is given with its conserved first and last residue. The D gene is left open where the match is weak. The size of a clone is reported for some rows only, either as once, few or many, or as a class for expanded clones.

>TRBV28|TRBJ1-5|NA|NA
CASSLLTGPQHF
TGTGCCAGCAGTTTACTCACGGGGCCCCAGCATTTT
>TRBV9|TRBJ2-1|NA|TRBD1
CASSVHPGTGSSIGQFF
TGTGCCAGCAGCGTACATCCCGGGACAGGGAGCTCAATTGGGCAGTTCTTC
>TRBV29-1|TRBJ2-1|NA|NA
CSVEGGKMWEQFF
TGCAGCGTTGAAGGGGGCAAGATGTGGGAGCAGTTCTTC
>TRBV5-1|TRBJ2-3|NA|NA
CASSYYGRMDTQYF
TGCGCCAGCAGCTATTACGGAAGGATGGATACGCAGTATTTT
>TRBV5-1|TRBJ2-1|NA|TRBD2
CASSLTSGGTNEQFF
TGCGCCAGCAGCTTAACTAGCGGGGGTACCAATGAGCAGTTCTTC
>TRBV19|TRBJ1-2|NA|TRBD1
CASSPGQGAAYGYTF
TGTGCCAGTAGTCCGGGACAGGGGGCGGCCTATGGCTACACCTTC
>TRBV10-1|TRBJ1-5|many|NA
CASSEPPGHGGEYQPQHF
TGCGCCAGCAGTGAGCCCCCGGGACACGGGGGAGAATATCAGCCCCAGCATTTT
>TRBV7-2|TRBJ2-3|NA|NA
CASSPGASTDTQYF
TGTGCCAGCAGCCCCGGTGCTAGCACAGATACGCAGTATTTT
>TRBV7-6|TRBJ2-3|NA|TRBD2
CASSLRGGLDTQYF
TGTGCCAGCAGCCTTCGGGGGGGCCTGGATACGCAGTATTTT
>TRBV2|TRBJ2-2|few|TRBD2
CASSARGAGELFF
TGTGCCAGCAGTGCTCGGGGGGCCGGGGAGCTGTTTTTT
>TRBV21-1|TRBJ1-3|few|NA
CASKNRDASGNTIYF
TGTGCCAGCAAAAACAGGGACGCCTCTGGAAACACCATATATTTT
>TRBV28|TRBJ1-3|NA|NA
CASRLIAGFGNTIYF
TGTGCCAGCAGACTTATTGCGGGATTTGGAAACACCATATATTTT
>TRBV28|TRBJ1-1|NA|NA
CASSLAVMNTEAFF
TGTGCCAGCAGTTTGGCGGTCATGAACACTGAAGCTTTCTTT
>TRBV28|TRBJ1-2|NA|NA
CASSRIWGKRNGYTF
TGTGCCAGCAGTAGGATATGGGGGAAGCGGAATGGCTACACCTTC
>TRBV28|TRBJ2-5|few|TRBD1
CASRADDRVEETQYF
TGTGCCAGCAGAGCGGACGACAGGGTGGAGGAGACCCAGTACTTC
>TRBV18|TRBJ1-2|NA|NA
CASSLDRDYGYTF
TGTGCCAGCTCTCTCGACAGAGACTATGGCTACACCTTC
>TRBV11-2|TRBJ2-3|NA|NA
CASSTRALGYRDTQYF
TGTGCCAGCAGCACCCGGGCCCTCGGGTATAGAGATACGCAGTATTTT
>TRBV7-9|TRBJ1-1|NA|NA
CASSLWSGTHTEAFF
TGTGCCAGCAGCTTATGGTCAGGGACGCACACTGAAGCTTTCTTT
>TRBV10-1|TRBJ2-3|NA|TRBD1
CASSRRTGHTDTQYF
TGCGCCAGCAGTAGGAGGACAGGCCACACAGATACGCAGTATTTT
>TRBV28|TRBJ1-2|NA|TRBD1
CASTPRGTGVLNGYTF
TGTGCCAGCACTCCTCGGGGCACAGGGGTCCTAAATGGCTACACCTTC
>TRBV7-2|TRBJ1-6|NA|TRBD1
CASSLGRGQGGSNSPLHF
TGTGCCAGCAGCTTAGGGAGGGGACAGGGGGGCTCGAATTCACCCCTCCACTTT
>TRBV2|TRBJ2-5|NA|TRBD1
CASSEWGQGQETQYF
TGTGCCAGCAGTGAATGGGGACAGGGGCAAGAGACCCAGTACTTC
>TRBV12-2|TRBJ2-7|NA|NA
CASRLVTRRTAYEQYF
TGTGCAAGTCGCTTAGTTACCCGGAGGACGGCCTACGAGCAGTACTTC
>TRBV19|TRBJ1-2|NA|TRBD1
CASSRGRVSYGYTF
TGTGCCAGTAGCAGGGGGCGAGTGAGCTATGGCTACACCTTC
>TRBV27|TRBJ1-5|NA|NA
CASSPNSRNQPQHF
TGTGCCAGCAGTCCCAATTCAAGGAATCAGCCCCAGCATTTT
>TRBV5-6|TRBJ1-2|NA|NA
CASSLAAGEGYTF
TGTGCCAGCAGCTTGGCCGCAGGGGAAGGCTACACCTTC
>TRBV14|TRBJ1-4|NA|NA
CASSQSWLGNEKLFF
TGTGCCAGCAGCCAGTCGTGGTTGGGGAATGAAAAACTGTTTTTT
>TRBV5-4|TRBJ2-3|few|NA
CASSSGRGGTDTQYF
TGTGCCAGCAGTTCAGGCAGGGGGGGTACAGATACGCAGTATTTT
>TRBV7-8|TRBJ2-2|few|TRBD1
CASSEDRGTGELFF
TGTGCCAGCAGCGAGGACAGGGGGACCGGGGAGCTGTTTTTT
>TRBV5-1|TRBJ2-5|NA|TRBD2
CASSLGAGGKETQYF
TGCGCCAGCAGCTTGGGAGCGGGGGGCAAAGAGACCCAGTACTTC
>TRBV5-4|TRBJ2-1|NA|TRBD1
CASSSVAGQGHNEQFF
TGTGCCAGCAGCTCTGTGGCTGGACAGGGCCACAATGAGCAGTTCTTC
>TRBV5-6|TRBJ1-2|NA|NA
CASSRDRPDRYTF
TGTGCCAGCAGCCGTGACAGACCGGACCGCTACACCTTC
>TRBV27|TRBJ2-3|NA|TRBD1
CASSPYRGSTDTQYF
TGTGCCAGCAGTCCCTACAGGGGAAGCACAGATACGCAGTATTTT
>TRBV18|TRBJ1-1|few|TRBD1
CASSPETGGETEAFF
TGTGCCAGCTCGCCGGAGACAGGGGGCGAAACTGAAGCTTTCTTT
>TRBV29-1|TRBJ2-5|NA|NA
CSGGREETQYF
TGCAGCGGCGGGCGAGAAGAGACCCAGTACTTC
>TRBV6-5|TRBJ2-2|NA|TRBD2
CASSYASGDFTGELFF
TGTGCCAGCAGTTACGCAAGCGGGGATTTCACCGGGGAGCTGTTTTTT
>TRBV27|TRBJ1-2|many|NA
CASSPRGGINYGYTF
TGTGCCAGCAGTCCCCGGGGAGGGATCAACTATGGCTACACCTTC
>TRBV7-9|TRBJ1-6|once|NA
CASSLNSPLHF
TGTGCCAGCAGCTTAAACTCACCCCTCCACTTT
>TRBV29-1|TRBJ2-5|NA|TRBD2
CSVVAGVETQYF
TGCAGCGTTGTTGCGGGGGTAGAGACCCAGTACTTC
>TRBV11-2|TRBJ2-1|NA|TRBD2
CASRRSGGSHEQFF
TGTGCCAGCAGACGCAGCGGGGGGTCCCATGAGCAGTTCTTC
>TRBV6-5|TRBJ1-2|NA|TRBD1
CASIASTGGNYGYTF
TGTGCCAGCATAGCCTCGACAGGGGGAAACTATGGCTACACCTTC
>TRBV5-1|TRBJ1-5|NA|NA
CASSLLSGFNQPQHF
TGCGCCAGCAGCTTGTTGTCCGGGTTCAATCAGCCCCAGCATTTT
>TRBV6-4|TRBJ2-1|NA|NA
CASSVGRVYEQFF
TGTGCCAGCAGTGTTGGCAGGGTGTATGAGCAGTTCTTC
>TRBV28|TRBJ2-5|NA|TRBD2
CASREAGGPETQYF
TGTGCCAGCAGGGAAGCGGGGGGGCCGGAGACCCAGTACTTC
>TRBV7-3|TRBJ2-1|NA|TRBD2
CASSFGLAEDEQFF
TGTGCCAGCAGCTTCGGACTAGCGGAGGATGAGCAGTTCTTC
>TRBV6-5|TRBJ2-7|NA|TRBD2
CASRKMTSGYEQYF
TGTGCCAGCAGAAAGATGACTAGCGGCTACGAGCAGTACTTC
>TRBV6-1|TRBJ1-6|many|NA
CASSEQDNSPLHF
TGTGCCAGCAGTGAACAGGATAATTCACCCCTCCACTTT
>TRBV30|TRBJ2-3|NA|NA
CAWKRAVTAGTQYF
TGTGCCTGGAAAAGGGCCGTCACCGCCGGTACGCAGTATTTT
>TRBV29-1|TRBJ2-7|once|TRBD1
CSARTGVGEQYF
TGCAGCGCAAGGACAGGGGTGGGCGAGCAGTACTTC
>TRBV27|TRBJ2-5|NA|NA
CASSIPGTSKTQYF
TGTGCCAGCAGTATCCCGGGGACATCAAAAACCCAGTACTTC
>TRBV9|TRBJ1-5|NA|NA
CASSVGVDSNQPQHF
TGTGCCAGCAGCGTAGGGGTGGACTCCAATCAGCCCCAGCATTTT
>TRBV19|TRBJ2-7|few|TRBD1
CASTPTGGIYEQYF
TGTGCCAGTACCCCGACAGGGGGGATCTACGAGCAGTACTTC
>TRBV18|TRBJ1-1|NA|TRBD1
CASSPQGAGEAFF
TGTGCCAGCTCGCCTCAGGGGGCGGGAGAAGCTTTCTTT
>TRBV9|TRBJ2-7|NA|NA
CASSVAGPPGEQYF
TGTGCCAGCAGCGTAGCAGGTCCCCCTGGCGAGCAGTACTTC
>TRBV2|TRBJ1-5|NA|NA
CASSDGGAGQPQHF
TGTGCCAGCAGTGACGGGGGAGCGGGGCAGCCCCAGCATTTT
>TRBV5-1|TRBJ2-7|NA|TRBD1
CASSKTTGTVIPEQYF
TGCGCCAGCAGCAAAACAACCGGGACAGTAATCCCCGAGCAGTACTTC
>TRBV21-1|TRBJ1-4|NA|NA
CAKTGTVNEKLFF
TGTGCCAAGACCGGGACAGTTAATGAAAAACTGTTTTTT
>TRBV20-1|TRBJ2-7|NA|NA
CSARGKYEQYF
TGCAGTGCTAGGGGGAAGTACGAGCAGTACTTC
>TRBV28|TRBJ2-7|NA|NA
CASTQGGQGKYEQYF
TGTGCCAGCACCCAAGGTGGGCAGGGGAAGTACGAGCAGTACTTC